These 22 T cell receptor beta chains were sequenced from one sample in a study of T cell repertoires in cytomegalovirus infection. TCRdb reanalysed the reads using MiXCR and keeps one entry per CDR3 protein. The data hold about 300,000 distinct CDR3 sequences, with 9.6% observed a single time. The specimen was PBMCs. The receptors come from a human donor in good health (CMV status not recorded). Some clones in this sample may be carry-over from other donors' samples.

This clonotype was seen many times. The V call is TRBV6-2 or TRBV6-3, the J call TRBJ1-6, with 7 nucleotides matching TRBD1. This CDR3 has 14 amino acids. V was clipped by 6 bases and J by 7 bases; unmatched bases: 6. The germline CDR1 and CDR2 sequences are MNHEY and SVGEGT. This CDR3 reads CASSRGQANSPLHF. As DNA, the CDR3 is TGTGCCAGCAGCCGTGGACAGGCGAATTCACCCCTCCACTTT.

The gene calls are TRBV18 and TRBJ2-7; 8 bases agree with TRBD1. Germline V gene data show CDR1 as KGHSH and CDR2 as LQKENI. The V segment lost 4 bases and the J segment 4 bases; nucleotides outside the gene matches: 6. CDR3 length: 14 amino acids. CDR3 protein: CASSQRGQDYEQYF. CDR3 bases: TGTGCCAGCTCACAAAGGGGACAGGATTACGAGCAGTACTTC.

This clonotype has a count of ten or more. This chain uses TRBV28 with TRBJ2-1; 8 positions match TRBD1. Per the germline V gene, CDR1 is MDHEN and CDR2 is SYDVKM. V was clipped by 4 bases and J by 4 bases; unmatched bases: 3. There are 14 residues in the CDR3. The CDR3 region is CASSSRGLYNEQFF. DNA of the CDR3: TGTGCCAGCAGTTCCAGGGGGCTTTACAATGAGCAGTTCTTC.

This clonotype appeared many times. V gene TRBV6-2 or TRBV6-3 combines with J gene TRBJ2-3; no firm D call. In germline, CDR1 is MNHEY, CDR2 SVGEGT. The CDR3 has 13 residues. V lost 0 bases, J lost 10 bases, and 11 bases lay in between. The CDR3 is CASSYSNGRAQYF. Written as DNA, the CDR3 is TGTGCCAGCAGTTACTCGAACGGAAGGGCGCAGTATTTT.

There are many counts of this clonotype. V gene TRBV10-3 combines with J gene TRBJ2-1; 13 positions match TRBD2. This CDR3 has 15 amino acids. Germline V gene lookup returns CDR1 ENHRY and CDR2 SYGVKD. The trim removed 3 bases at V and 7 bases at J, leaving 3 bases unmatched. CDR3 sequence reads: CAISDLLAGGNEQFF. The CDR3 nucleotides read TGTGCCATCAGTGATTTACTAGCGGGGGGGAATGAGCAGTTCTTC.

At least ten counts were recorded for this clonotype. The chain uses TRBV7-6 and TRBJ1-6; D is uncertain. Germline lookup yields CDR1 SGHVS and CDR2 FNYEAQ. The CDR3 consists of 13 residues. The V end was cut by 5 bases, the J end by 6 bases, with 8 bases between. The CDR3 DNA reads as TGTGCCAGCAGCCGGAGAATTAATTCACCCCTCCACTTT. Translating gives CASSRRINSPLHF.

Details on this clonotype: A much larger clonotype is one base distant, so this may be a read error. The CDR3 sequence is CSAFGQSTCNEQFF. As DNA, the CDR3 is TGCAGTGCATTTGGACAGAGCACCTGCAATGAGCAGTTCTTC. The chain combines TRBV20-1 with TRBJ2-1, with D perhaps TRBD1 (6 bases). Germline V CDR1 and CDR2: DFQATT, SNEGSKA (reference sequence). V was trimmed by 6 bases and J by 6 bases, leaving 18 bases between them. The CDR3 contains 14 residues.

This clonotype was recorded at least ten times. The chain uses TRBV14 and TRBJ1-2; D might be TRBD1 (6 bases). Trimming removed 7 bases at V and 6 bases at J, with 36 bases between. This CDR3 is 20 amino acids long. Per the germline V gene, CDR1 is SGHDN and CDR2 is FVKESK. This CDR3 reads CASTIPQQGGDRQLENGYTF. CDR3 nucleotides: TGTGCCAGCACCATACCCCAACAGGGAGGAGATCGTCAACTGGAAAATGGCTACACCTTC. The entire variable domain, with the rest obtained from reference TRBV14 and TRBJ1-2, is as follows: EAGVTQFPSHSVIEKGQTVTLRCDPISGHDNLYWYRRVMGKEIKFLLHFVKESKQDESGMPNNRFLAERTGGTYSTLKVQPAELEDSGVYFCASTIPQQGGDRQLENGYTFGSGTRLTVV.

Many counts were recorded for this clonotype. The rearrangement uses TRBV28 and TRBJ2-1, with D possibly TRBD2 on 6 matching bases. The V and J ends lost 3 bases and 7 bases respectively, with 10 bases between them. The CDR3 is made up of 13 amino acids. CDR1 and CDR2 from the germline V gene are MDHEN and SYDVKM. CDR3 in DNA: TGTGCCAGCAGTTTTATCCGGGGGAATGAGCAGTTCTTC. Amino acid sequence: CASSFIRGNEQFF.

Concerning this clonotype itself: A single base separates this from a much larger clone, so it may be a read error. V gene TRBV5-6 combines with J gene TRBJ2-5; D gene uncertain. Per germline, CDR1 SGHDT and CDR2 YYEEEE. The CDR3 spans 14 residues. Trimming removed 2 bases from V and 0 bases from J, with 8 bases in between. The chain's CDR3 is CASSLSRHQETQYF. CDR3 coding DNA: TGTGCCAGCAGCTTAAGTCGGCACCAAGAGACCCAGTACTTC.

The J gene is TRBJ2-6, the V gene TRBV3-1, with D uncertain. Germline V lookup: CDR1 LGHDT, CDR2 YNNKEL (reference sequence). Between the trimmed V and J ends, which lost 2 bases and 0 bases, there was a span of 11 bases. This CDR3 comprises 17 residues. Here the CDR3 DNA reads TGTGCCAGCAGCCAAAGTGGTCAAATCTCTGGGGCCAACGTCCTGACTTTC. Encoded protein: CASSQSGQISGANVLTF.

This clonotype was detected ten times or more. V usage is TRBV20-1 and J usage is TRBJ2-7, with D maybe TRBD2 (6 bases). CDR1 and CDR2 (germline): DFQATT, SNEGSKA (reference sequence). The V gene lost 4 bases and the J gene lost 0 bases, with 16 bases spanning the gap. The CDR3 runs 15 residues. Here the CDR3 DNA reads TGCAGTGCTAACTGGAGGGCCGGACGCTCCTACGAGCAGTACTTC. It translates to CSANWRAGRSYEQYF.

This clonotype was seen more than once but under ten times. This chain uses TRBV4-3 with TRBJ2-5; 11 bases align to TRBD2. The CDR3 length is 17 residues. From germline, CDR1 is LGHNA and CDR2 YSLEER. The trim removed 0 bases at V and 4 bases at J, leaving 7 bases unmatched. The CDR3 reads CASSQDLAGGGGETQYF. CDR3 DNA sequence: TGCGCCAGCAGCCAAGATCTAGCGGGGGGAGGAGGAGAGACCCAGTACTTC.

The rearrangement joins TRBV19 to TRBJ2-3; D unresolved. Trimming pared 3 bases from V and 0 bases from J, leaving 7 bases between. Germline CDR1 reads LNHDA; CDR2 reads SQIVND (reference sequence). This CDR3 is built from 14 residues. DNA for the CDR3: TGTGCCAGTAGTATTACCGATAGCACAGATACGCAGTATTTT. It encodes CASSITDSTDTQYF.

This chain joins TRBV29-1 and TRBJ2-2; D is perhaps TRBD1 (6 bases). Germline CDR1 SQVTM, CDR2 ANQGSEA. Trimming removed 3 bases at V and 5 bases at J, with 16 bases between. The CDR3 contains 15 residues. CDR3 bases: TGCAGCGTTGATCCCACAGGGTTGGGTACCGGGGAGCTGTTTTTT. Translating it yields CSVDPTGLGTGELFF.

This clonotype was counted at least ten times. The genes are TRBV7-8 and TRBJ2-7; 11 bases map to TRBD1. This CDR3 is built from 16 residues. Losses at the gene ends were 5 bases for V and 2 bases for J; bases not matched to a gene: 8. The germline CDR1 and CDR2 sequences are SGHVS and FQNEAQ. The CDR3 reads CASSPRQGQGAYEQYV. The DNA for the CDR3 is TGTGCCAGCAGCCCACGGCAGGGACAGGGGGCCTACGAGCAGTACGTC.

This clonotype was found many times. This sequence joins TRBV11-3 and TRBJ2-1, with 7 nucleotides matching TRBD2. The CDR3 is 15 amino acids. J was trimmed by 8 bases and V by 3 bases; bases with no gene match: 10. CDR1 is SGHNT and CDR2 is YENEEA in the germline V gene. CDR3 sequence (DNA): TGTGCCAGCAGCTTGGGGGGGTTGGAGGACTATGAGCAGTTCTTC. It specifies CASSLGGLEDYEQFF.

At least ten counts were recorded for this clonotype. CDR3 in amino acids: CASSQEGRDNEQFF. The CDR3, as DNA: TGCGCCAGCAGCCAAGAGGGCAGGGACAATGAGCAGTTCTTC. This sequence joins TRBV4-3 and TRBJ2-1; maybe TRBD1 (5 bases). The CDR3 runs 14 residues. Germline V gene data show CDR1 as LGHNA and CDR2 as YSLEER. Trimming shortened V by 0 bases and J by 5 bases, and 8 bases separated the two germline ends.

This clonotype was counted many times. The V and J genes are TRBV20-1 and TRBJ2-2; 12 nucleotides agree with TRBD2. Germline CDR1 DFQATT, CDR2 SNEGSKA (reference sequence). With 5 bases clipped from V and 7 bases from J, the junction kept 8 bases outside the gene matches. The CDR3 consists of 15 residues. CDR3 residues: CSAPLAGGPYGELFF. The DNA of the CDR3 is TGCAGTGCTCCGCTAGCGGGGGGGCCTTACGGGGAGCTGTTTTTT.

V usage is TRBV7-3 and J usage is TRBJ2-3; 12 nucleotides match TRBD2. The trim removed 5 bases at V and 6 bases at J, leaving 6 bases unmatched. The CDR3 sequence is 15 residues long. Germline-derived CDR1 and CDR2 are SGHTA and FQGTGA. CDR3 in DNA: TGTGCCAGCAGCACATCTAGCGGGGGGGTGGATACGCAGTATTTT. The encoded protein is CASSTSSGGVDTQYF.

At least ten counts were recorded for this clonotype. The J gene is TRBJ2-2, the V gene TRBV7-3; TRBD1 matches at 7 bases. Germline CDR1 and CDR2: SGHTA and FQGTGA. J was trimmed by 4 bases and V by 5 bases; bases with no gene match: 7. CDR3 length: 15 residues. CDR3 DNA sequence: TGTGCCAGCAGCCTCAGACAGGGAAGCACCGGGGAGCTGTTTTTT. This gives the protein CASSLRQGSTGELFF.

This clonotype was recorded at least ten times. CDR3 DNA sequence: TGTGCCAGCAGCTTAGCTGGGGGCGCGGATGGCTACACCTTC. Protein: CASSLAGGADGYTF. V gene TRBV11-2 combines with J gene TRBJ1-2; D is perhaps TRBD1 (6 bases). Deletions cut 1 base from V and 6 bases from J, with 12 bases between. The germline CDR1 and CDR2 sequences are SGHAT and FQNNGV. The CDR3 spans 14 residues.